This T cell receptor beta chain was obtained from a study of T cells in Graves' hyperthyroidism and ophthalmopathy. Per germline, CDR1 SGHAT and CDR2 FQNNGV. The CDR3 loop spans 15 amino acids. Trimming removed 4 bases from V and 5 bases from J; junction bases left unmatched: 9. A lack of ophthalmopathy progression within 18 months defined stable Graves' hyperthyroidism. Diagnosing involved the use of clinical symptoms, serum thyroxine and TRAb, thyroid ultrasound and orbital computed tomography. This clonotype was picked up many times. Its specificity is not known. Findings and caveats of the study: Clonotypes that were expanded in thyroid above 0.001 mostly appeared in blood too.

Researchers amplified the TCR beta CDR3 regions from RNA transcripts. HTBI primers were used for first-round RT-PCR of the TCR CDR3. TCRdb reprocessed the multiplex PCR reads via MiXCR and lists one record per CDR3 protein. The sample holds hundreds of thousands of distinct CDR3 sequences, 14% seen once. The rearrangement joins TRBV11-2 to TRBJ1-1; 8 bases are shared with TRBD1. What was sequenced was blood. The origin of this receptor is a woman between 18 and 29 years old with Graves' hyperthyroidism. The CDR3 DNA follows: TGTGCCAGCAGCTCAACTCCGGGACAGGAGACTGAAGCTTTCTTT. It yields the protein CASSSTPGQETEAFF.